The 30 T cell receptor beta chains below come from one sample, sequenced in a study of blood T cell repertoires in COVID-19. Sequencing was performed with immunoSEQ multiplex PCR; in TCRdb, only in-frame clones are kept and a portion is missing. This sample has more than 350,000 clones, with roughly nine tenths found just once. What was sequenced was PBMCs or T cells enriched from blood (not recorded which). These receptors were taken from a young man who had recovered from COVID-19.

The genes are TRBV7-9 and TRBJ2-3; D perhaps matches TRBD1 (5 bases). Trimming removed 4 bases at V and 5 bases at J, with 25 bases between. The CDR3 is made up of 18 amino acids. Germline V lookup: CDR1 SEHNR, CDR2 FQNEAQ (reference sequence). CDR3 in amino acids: CASSYPFSRDFTEDTQYF. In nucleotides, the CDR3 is TGTGCCAGCAGCTATCCCTTCTCCAGGGATTTTACAGAAGATACGCAGTATTTT.

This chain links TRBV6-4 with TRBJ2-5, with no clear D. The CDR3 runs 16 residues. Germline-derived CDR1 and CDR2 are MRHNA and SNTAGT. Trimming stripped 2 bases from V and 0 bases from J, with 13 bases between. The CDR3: CASSDELYAYQETQYF. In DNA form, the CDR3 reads TGTGCCAGCAGTGACGAGCTGTATGCGTACCAAGAGACCCAGTACTTC.

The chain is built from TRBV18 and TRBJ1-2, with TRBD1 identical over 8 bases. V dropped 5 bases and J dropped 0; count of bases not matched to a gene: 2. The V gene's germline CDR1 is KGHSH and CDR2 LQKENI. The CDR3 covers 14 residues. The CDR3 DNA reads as TGTGCCAGCTCAGGGGACAGGTCTAACTATGGCTACACCTTC. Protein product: CASSGDRSNYGYTF.

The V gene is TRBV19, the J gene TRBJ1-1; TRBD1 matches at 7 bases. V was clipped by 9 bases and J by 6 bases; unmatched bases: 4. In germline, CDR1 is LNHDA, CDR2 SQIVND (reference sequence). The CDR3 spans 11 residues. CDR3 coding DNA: TGTGCCAGCCGAGGGGGCTCTGAAGCTTTCTTT. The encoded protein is CASRGGSEAFF.

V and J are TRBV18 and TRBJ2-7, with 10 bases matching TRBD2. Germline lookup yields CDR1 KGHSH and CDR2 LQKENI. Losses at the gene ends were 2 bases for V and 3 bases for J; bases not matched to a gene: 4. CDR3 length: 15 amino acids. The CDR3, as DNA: TGTGCCAGCTCACCATCGGCTAGCGGGAGCTACGAGCAGTACTTC. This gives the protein CASSPSASGSYEQYF.

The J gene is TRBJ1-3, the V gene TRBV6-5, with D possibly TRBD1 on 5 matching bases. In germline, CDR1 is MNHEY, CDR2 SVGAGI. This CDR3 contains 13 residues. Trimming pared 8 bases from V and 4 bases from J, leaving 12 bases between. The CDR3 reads CASQGFSGNTIYF. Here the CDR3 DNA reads TGTGCCAGCCAGGGTTTTTCCGGAAACACCATATATTTT.

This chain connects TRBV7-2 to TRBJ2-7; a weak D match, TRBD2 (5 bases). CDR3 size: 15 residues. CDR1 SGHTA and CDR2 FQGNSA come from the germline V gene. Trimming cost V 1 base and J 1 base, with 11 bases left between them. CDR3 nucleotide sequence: TGTGCCAGCAGCTTAGGAGGGATGGGTTCCTACGAGCAGTACTTC. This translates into CASSLGGMGSYEQYF.

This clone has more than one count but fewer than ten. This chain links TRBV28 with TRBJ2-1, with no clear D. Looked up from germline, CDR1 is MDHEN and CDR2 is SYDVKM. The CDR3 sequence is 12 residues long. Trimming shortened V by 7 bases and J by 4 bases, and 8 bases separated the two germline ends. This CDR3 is CASNQFYNEQFF. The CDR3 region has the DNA TGTGCCAGCAATCAATTTTACAATGAGCAGTTCTTC.

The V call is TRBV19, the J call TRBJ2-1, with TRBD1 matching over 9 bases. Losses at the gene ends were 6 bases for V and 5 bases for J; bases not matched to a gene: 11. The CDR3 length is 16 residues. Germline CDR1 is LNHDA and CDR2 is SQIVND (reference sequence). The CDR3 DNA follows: TGTGCCAGTAGGGCCCCCGGGACAGGGACGCACAATGAGCAGTTCTTC. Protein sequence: CASRAPGTGTHNEQFF.

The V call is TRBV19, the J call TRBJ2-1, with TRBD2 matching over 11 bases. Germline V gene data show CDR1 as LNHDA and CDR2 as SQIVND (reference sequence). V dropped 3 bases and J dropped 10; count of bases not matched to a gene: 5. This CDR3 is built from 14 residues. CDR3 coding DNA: TGTGCCAGTAGTATTAGCGGGGGGGCAGGAGAGCAGTTCTTC. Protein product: CASSISGGAGEQFF.

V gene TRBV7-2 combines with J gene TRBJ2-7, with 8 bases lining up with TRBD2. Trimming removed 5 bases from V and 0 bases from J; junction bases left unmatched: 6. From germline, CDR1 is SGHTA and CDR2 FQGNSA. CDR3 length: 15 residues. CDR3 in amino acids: CASSDMTSVSYEQYF. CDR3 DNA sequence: TGTGCCAGCAGCGACATGACTAGCGTCTCCTACGAGCAGTACTTC.

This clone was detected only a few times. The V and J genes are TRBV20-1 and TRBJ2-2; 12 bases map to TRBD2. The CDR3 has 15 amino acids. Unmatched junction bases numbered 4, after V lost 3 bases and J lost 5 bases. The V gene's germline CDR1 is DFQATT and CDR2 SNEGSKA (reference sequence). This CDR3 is CSASLAGGATGELFF. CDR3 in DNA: TGCAGTGCTAGTCTAGCGGGAGGGGCGACCGGGGAGCTGTTTTTT.

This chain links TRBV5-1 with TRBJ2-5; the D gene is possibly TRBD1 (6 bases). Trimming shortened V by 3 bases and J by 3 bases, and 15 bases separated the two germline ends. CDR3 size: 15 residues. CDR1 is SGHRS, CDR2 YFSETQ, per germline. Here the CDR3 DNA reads TGCGCCAGCAGCTCCCAAAAAAACAGGGAAGAGACCCAGTACTTC. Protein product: CASSSQKNREETQYF.

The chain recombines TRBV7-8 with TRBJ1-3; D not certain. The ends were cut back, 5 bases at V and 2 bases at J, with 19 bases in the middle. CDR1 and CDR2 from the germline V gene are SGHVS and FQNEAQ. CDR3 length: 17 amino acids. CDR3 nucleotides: TGTGCCAGCAGCAGAGACGTCGGGGTCCGCACTGGAAACACCATATATTTT. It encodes CASSRDVGVRTGNTIYF.

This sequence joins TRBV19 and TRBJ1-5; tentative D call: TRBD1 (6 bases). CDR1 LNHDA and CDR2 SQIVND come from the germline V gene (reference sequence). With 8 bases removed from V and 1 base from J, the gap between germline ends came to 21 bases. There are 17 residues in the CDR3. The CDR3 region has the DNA TGTGCCAGTGTCCACACTGGGGGGGCCATAAGCAATCAGCCCCAGCATTTT. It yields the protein CASVHTGGAISNQPQHF.

The CDR3 sequence: CASSLAVGGSSYNSPLHF. DNA for the CDR3: TGTGCCAGCAGCTTAGCCGTAGGGGGTAGCTCCTATAATTCACCCCTCCACTTT. This chain uses TRBV7-2 with TRBJ1-6; tentatively, D is TRBD1 (6 bases). This CDR3 comprises 18 residues. The V and J ends lost 0 bases and 0 bases respectively, with 12 bases between them. The germline CDR1 and CDR2 sequences are SGHTA and FQGNSA.

For the CDR3, the DNA is TGTGCCAGCAGCCATCAAGCAGGGAAGGAAGCTTTCTTT. The encoded protein is CASSHQAGKEAFF. The V call is TRBV3-1 (or the pseudogene TRBV3-2), the J call TRBJ1-1; tentatively, D is TRBD1 (5 bases). This CDR3 comprises 13 residues. V was shortened by 3 bases and J by 8 bases, with 13 bases between the two germline ends. The germline CDR1 and CDR2 sequences are LGHDT and YNNKEL (reference sequence).

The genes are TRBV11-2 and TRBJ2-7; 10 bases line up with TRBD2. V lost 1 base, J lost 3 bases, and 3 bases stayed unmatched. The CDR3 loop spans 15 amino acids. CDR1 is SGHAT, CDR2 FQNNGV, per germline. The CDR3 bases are TGTGCCAGCAGCTTAGGCAGGACTAGCGGCTACGAGCAGTACTTC. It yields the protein CASSLGRTSGYEQYF.

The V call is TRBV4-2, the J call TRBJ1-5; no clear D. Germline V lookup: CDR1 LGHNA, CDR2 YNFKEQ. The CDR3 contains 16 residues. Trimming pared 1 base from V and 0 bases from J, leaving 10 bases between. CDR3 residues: CASSQVLALSNQPQHF. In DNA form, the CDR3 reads TGTGCCAGCAGCCAAGTGCTGGCCCTTAGCAATCAGCCCCAGCATTTT.

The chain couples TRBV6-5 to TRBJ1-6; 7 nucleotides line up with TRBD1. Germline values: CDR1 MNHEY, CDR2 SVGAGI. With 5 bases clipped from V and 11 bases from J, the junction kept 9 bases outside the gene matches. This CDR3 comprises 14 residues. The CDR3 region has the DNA TGTGCCAGCAGTCCCGACAGGGTGTATGCACCCCTCCACTTT. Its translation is CASSPDRVYAPLHF.

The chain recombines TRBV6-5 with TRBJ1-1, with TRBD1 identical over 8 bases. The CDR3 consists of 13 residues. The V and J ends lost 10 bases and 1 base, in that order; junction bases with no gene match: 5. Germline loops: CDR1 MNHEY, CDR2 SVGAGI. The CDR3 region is CATWTGRNTEAFF. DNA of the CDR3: TGTGCCACCTGGACAGGGAGGAACACTGAAGCTTTCTTT.

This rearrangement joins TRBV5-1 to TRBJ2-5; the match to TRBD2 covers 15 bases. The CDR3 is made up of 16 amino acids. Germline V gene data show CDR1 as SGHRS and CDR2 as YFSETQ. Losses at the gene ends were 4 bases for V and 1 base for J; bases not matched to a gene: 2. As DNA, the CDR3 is TGCGCCAGCAGCCGGACTAGCGGGGGGGTCCAAGAGACCCAGTACTTC. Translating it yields CASSRTSGGVQETQYF.

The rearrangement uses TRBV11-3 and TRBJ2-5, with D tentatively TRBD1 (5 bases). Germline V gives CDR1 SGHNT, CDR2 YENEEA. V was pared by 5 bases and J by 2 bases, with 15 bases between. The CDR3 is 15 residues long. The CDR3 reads CASSLGGAGQETQYF. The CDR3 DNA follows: TGTGCCAGCAGCCTCGGTGGGGCAGGGCAAGAGACCCAGTACTTC.

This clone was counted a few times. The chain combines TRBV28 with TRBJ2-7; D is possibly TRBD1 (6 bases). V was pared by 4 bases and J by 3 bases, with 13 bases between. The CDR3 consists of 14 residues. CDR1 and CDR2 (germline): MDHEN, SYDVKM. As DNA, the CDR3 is TGTGCCAGCAGTTGGACAGAAGTCTACTACGAGCAGTACTTC. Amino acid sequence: CASSWTEVYYEQYF.

The CDR3: CASSQEELLNEQFF. CDR3 nucleotides: TGCGCCAGCAGCCAAGAAGAACTTCTAAATGAGCAGTTCTTC. The chain employs TRBV4-1 and TRBJ2-1, with D hard to call. This CDR3 spans 14 amino acids. V gave up 0 bases and J gave up 7 bases, with 10 bases separating them. The V gene's germline CDR1 is MGHRA and CDR2 YSYEKL.

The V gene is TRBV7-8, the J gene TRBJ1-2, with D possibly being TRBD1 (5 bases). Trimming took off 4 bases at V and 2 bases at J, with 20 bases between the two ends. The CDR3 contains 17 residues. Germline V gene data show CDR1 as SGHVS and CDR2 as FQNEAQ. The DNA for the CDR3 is TGTGCCAGCAGCTCGAGTGGTGACAGAGGAAGAAACTATGGCTACACCTTC. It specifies CASSSSGDRGRNYGYTF.

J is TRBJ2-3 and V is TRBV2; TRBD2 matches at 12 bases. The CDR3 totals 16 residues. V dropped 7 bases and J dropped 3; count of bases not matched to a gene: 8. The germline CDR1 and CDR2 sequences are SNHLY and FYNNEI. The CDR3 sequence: CASKSSGGGRTDTQYF. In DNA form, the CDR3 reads TGTGCCAGCAAATCTAGCGGGGGGGGAAGGACAGATACGCAGTATTTT.

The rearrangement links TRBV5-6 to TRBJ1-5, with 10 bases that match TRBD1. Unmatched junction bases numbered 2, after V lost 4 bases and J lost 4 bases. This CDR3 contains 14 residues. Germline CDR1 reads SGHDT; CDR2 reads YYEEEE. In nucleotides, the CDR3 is TGTGCCAGCAGCCAGGGACAGGGGAATCAGCCCCAGCATTTT. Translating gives CASSQGQGNQPQHF.

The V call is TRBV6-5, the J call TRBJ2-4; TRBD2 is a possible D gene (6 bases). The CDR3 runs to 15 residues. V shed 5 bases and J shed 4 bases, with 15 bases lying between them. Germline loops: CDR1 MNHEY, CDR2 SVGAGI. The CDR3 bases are TGTGCCAGCAGTCGACGAGGGCGGGGAAAAAACATTCAGTACTTC. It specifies CASSRRGRGKNIQYF.

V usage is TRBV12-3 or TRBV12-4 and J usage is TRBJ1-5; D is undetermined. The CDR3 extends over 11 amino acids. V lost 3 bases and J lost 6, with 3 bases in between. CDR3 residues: CASSFGQPQHF. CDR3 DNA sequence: TGTGCCAGCAGTTTCGGTCAGCCCCAGCATTTT.